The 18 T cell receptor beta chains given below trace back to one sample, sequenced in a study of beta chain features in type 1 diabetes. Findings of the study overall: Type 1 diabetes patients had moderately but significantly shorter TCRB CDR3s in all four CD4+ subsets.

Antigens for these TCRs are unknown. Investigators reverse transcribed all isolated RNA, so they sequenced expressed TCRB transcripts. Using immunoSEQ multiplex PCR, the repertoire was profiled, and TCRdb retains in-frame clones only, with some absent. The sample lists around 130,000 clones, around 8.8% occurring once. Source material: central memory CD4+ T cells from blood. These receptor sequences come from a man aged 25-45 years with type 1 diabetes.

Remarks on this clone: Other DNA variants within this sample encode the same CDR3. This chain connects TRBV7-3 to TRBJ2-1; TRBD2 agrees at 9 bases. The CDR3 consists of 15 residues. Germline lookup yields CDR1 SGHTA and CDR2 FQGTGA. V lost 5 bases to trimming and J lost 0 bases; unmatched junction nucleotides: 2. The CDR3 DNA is TGTGCCAGCAGCCTTAGCGGGGGCTCCTACAATGAGCAGTTCTTC. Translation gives CASSLSGGSYNEQFF.

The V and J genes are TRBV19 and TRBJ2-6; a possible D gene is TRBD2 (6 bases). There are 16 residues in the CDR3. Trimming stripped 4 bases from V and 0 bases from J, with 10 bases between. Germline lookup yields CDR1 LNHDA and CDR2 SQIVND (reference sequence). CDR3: CASSREAISGANVLTF. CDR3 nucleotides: TGTGCCAGTAGTAGGGAGGCAATCTCTGGGGCCAACGTCCTGACTTTC.

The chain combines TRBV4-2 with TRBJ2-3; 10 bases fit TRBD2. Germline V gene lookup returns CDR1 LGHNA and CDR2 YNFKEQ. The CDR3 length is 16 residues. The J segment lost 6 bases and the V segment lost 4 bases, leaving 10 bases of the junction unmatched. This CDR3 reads CASSPGSSGGLDTQYF. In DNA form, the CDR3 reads TGTGCCAGCAGCCCCGGGAGTAGCGGGGGGCTGGATACGCAGTATTTT.

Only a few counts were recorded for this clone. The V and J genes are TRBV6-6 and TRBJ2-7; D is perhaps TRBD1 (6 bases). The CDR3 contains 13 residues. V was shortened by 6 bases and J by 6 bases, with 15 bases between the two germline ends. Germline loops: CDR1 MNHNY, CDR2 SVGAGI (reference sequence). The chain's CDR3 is CASSLDRGSEQYF. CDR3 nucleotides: TGTGCCAGCAGCCTCGATAGGGGGAGCGAGCAGTACTTC.

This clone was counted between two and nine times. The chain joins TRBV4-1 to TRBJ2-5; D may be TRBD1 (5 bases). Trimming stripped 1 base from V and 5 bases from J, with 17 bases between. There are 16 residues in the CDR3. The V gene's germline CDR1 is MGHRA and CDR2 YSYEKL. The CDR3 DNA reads TGCGCCAGCAGCCAAGGTTGGGGCTCGACCAGGGAGACCCAGTACTTC. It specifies CASSQGWGSTRETQYF.

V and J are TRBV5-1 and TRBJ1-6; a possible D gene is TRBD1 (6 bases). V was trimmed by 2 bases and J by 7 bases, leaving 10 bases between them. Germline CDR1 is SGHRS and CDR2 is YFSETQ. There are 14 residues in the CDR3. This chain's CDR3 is CASSLTGNNSPLHF. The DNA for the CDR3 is TGCGCCAGCAGCTTAACAGGGAACAATTCACCCCTCCACTTT.

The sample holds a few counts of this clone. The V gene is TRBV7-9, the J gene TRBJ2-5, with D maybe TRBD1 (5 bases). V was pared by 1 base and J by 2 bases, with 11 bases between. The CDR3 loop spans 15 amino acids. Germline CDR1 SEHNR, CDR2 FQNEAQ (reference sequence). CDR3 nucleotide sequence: TGTGCCAGCAGCTTAGTGGGGCACCGACAAGAGACCCAGTACTTC. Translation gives CASSLVGHRQETQYF.

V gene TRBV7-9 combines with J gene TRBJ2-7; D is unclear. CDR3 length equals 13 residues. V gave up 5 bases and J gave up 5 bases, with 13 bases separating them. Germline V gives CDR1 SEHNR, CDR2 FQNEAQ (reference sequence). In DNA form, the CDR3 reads TGTGCCAGCAGCCACGCCCCCACAAACGAGCAGTACTTC. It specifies CASSHAPTNEQYF.

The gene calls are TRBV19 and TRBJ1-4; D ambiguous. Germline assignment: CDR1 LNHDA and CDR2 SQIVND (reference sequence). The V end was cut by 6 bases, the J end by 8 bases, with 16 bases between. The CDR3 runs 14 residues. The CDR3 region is CASRGISSGEKLFF. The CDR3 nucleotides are TGTGCCAGTAGGGGCATCTCCTCCGGAGAAAAACTGTTTTTT. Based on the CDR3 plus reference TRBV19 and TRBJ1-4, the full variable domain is DGGITQSPKYLFRKEGQNVTLSCEQNLNHDAMYWYRQDPGQGLRLIYYSQIVNDFQKGDIAEGYSVSREKKESFPLTVTSAQKNPTAFYLCASRGISSGEKLFFGSGTQLSVL.

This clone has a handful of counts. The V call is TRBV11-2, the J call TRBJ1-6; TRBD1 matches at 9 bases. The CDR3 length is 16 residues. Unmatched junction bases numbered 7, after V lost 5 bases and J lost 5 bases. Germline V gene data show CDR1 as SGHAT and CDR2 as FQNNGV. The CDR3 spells CASSPWTGADNSPLHF. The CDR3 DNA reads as TGTGCCAGCAGCCCCTGGACAGGGGCTGATAATTCACCCCTCCACTTT.

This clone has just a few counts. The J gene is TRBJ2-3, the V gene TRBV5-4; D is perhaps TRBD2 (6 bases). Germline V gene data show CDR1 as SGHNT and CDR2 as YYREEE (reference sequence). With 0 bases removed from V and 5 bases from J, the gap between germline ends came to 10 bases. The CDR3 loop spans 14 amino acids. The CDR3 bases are TGTGCCAGCAGCTTGGCCGGCGGGGTAGATACGCAGTATTTT. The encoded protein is CASSLAGGVDTQYF.

The CDR3 region is CASSQSSRGEKLFF. The CDR3 DNA reads as TGTGCCAGCAGCCAGTCCTCCCGGGGTGAAAAACTGTTTTTT. V is TRBV4-2 and J is TRBJ1-4; D is ambiguous. The CDR3 contains 14 residues. CDR1 is LGHNA, CDR2 YNFKEQ, per germline. Between the trimmed V and J ends, which lost 3 bases and 7 bases, there was a span of 12 bases.

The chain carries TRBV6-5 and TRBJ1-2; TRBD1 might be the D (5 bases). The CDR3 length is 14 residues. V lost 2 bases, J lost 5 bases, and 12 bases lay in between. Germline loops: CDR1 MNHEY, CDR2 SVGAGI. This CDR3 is CASSYDSGLYGYTF. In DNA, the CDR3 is TGTGCCAGCAGTTACGACAGCGGGCTTTATGGCTACACCTTC.

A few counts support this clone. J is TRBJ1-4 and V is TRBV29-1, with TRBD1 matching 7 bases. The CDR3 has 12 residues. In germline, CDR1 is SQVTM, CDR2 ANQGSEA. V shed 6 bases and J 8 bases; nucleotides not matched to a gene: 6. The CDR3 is CSVGQAGEKLFF. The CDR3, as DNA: TGCAGCGTCGGACAGGCCGGGGAAAAACTGTTTTTT.

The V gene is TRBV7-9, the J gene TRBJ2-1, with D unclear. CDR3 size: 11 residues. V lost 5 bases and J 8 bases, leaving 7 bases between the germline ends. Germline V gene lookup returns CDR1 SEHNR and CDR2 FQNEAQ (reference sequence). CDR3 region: CASSPYDEQFF. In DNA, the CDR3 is TGTGCCAGCAGCCCCTATGATGAGCAGTTCTTC.

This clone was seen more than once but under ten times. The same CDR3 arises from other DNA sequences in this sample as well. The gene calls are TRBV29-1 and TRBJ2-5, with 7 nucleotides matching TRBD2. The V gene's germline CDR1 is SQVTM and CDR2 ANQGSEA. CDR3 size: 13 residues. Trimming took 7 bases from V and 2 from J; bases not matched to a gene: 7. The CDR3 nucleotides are TGCAGCGCTCATCGCGGGGGACAAGAGACCCAGTACTTC. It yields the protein CSAHRGGQETQYF.

The CDR3 DNA follows: TGTGCCAGCTCAACCGGTCAGGGGGAAGCTTTCTTT. This gives the protein CASSTGQGEAFF. The J gene is TRBJ1-1, the V gene TRBV18; a possible D gene is TRBD1 (6 bases). CDR3 size: 12 residues. Germline-derived CDR1 and CDR2 are KGHSH and LQKENI. V shed 5 bases and J shed 8 bases, with 12 bases lying between them.

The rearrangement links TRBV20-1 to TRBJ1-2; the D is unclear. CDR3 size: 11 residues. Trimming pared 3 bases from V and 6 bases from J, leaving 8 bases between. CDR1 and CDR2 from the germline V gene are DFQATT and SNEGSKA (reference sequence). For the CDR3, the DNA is TGCAGTGCTAGTCAGGTGGATGGCTACACCTTC. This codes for CSASQVDGYTF.